The 9 T cell receptor beta chains listed next were all sequenced from one sample in a study of T cell changes during pregnancy in multiple sclerosis. The table came from immunoSEQ multiplex PCR; TCRdb's copy has only in-frame clones and leaves some out. Of about 74,000 clones in the sample, approximately 92% were seen once. Sequenced here: peripheral blood, sampled after pregnancy. These receptors were taken from a female donor in good health, enrolled as a control in a pregnancy study.

The chain joins TRBV7-2 to TRBJ2-7; D gene ambiguous. The V and J ends lost 5 bases and 7 bases respectively, with 9 bases between them. The CDR3 spans 11 residues. Germline V lookup: CDR1 SGHTA, CDR2 FQGNSA. The CDR3 DNA follows: TGTGCCAGCAGCCCACCGGGTGAGCAGTACTTC. It is translated as CASSPPGEQYF.

The chain carries TRBV5-4 and TRBJ2-2; 7 positions agree with TRBD1. The germline CDR1 and CDR2 sequences are SGHNT and YYREEE (reference sequence). The V gene end was trimmed by 4 bases and the J gene end by 5 bases; junction bases not matched to a gene: 8. The CDR3 loop spans 15 amino acids. Written as DNA, the CDR3 is TGTGCCAGCAGCCACGACAGGGTCGGTACCGGGGAGCTGTTTTTT. As protein: CASSHDRVGTGELFF.

This clone was counted a single time. This chain links TRBV28 with TRBJ1-5, with 10 nucleotides matching TRBD1. This CDR3 is built from 16 residues. V was clipped by 3 bases and J by 6 bases; unmatched bases: 8. Per the germline V gene, CDR1 is MDHEN and CDR2 is SYDVKM. DNA for the CDR3: TGTGCCAGCAGTTTTGGGGACAGGGGATCGGGTCAGCCCCAGCATTTT. It codes for CASSFGDRGSGQPQHF.

The chain links TRBV5-8 to TRBJ2-7; TRBD1 might be the D (6 bases). There are 18 residues in the CDR3. The V end lost 0 bases, the J end lost 5 bases, and 24 bases lay between the germline ends. The germline CDR1 and CDR2 sequences are SGHTS and YDEGEE. The CDR3 protein is CASSLVLKLTGSADEQYF. CDR3 in DNA: TGTGCCAGCAGCTTGGTCTTAAAGCTGACAGGTTCGGCCGACGAGCAGTACTTC.

This chain connects TRBV29-1 to TRBJ2-7; 7 bases are a match to TRBD1. The germline V gene encodes CDR1 SQVTM and CDR2 ANQGSEA. CDR3 size: 11 residues. Germline trimming cut 4 bases from V and 8 bases from J; bases unmatched to any gene: 5. The CDR3 bases are TGCAGCGTTGGGGACAGCAGACAGCAGTACTTC. Protein sequence: CSVGDSRQQYF.

The rearrangement links TRBV5-6 to TRBJ1-1; TRBD1 might be the D (5 bases). V lost 3 bases, J lost 5 bases, and 14 bases lay in between. The CDR3 has 14 residues. In germline, CDR1 is SGHDT, CDR2 YYEEEE. CDR3 in DNA: TGTGCCAGCAGCTCGACGTCCAGGGAAACTGAAGCTTTCTTT. It translates to CASSSTSRETEAFF.

The chain carries TRBV28 and TRBJ2-7, with 10 bases identical to TRBD1. The length of the CDR3 is 15 residues. V lost 5 bases, J lost 4 bases, and 8 bases stayed unmatched. Germline V gene sequence: CDR1 MDHEN, CDR2 SYDVKM. The CDR3 region is CASSPSRDRGYEQYF. CDR3 DNA sequence: TGTGCCAGCAGTCCGTCCCGGGACAGGGGTTACGAGCAGTACTTC.

DNA for the CDR3: TGTGCCAGCTCACCGCCTACAGGGGAGGAGACCCAGTACTTC. Encoded protein: CASSPPTGEETQYF. The rearrangement links TRBV18 to TRBJ2-5, with 7 bases aligning to TRBD1. Germline CDR1 reads KGHSH; CDR2 reads LQKENI. The J segment lost 5 bases and the V segment lost 3 bases, leaving 6 bases of the junction unmatched. The CDR3 sequence is 14 residues long.

The chain employs TRBV2 and TRBJ2-5, with 8 bases fitting TRBD2. The CDR3 extends over 13 amino acids. Germline CDR1 and CDR2: SNHLY and FYNNEI. Losses at the gene ends were 7 bases for V and 5 bases for J; bases not matched to a gene: 6. CDR3 sequence reads: CASKDSGVETQYF. Here the CDR3 DNA reads TGTGCCAGCAAAGATAGCGGGGTGGAGACCCAGTACTTC.